Presented here are 13 T cell receptor beta chains from one specimen sequenced in a study of control samples from healthy donors and cancer patients. Measured with immunoSEQ multiplex PCR; TCRdb has only the in-frame clones, and not every one. The sample has 70,000 or so clones, approximately 84% seen once. Sequencing was done on a sample of blood. The receptors come from a man aged 45-65 years in good health.

V is TRBV28 and J is TRBJ2-6; TRBD1 matches 12 bases. Germline CDR1 MDHEN, CDR2 SYDVKM. V was clipped by 6 bases and J by 2 bases; unmatched bases: 14. The length of the CDR3 is 20 residues. The CDR3 spells CASRGQGAAGLGAGANVLTF. The CDR3 DNA is TGTGCCAGCAGGGGACAGGGGGCTGCTGGACTAGGGGCTGGGGCCAACGTCCTGACTTTC.

The chain uses TRBV2 and TRBJ1-4, with a tentative D call TRBD1 (6 bases). This CDR3 is built from 13 residues. V lost 10 bases to trimming and J lost 5 bases, with 14 bases between them. Per the germline V gene, CDR1 is SNHLY and CDR2 is FYNNEI. The CDR3 nucleotides are TGTGCCATTCGGAGGGGGGCGAATGAAAAACTGTTTTTT. Protein: CAIRRGANEKLFF.

This chain joins TRBV12-5 and TRBJ2-1; TRBD2 aligns across 7 bases. Looked up from germline, CDR1 is LGHNT and CDR2 is FRNRAP. The CDR3 runs 15 residues. Germline trimming cut 1 base from V and 8 bases from J; bases unmatched to any gene: 8. CDR3 nucleotides: TGTGCTAGTGGTTTGGGGCAGCCGGGGAGGGATGAGCAGTTCTTC. Its translation is CASGLGQPGRDEQFF. Full variable domain (missing parts from reference TRBV12-5 and TRBJ2-1): DARVTQTPRHKVTEMGQEVTMRCQPILGHNTVFWYRQTMMQGLELLAYFRNRAPLDDSGMPKDRFSAEMPDATLATLKIQPSEPRDSAVYFCASGLGQPGRDEQFFGPGTRLTVL.

This CDR3 reads CASSQDHGANVLTF. The CDR3 region has the DNA TGTGCCAGCAGCCAAGATCACGGGGCCAACGTCCTGACTTTC. The chain employs TRBV3-1 (or the pseudogene TRBV3-2) and TRBJ2-6; D unresolved. Germline CDR1 is LGHDT and CDR2 is YNNKEL (reference sequence). This CDR3 spans 14 amino acids. Deletions cut 0 bases from V and 4 bases from J, with 4 bases between.

This chain connects TRBV30 to TRBJ1-1, with unresolved D. V was clipped by 0 bases and J by 5 bases, with 7 bases between them. CDR3 length: 12 residues. The germline CDR1 and CDR2 sequences are GTSNPN and SVGIG (reference sequence). The CDR3 loop reads CAWSVSATEAFF. CDR3 DNA: TGTGCCTGGAGTGTCTCGGCGACTGAAGCTTTCTTT.

The rearrangement links TRBV24-1 to TRBJ1-5, with 9 bases identical to TRBD1. J was trimmed by 5 bases and V by 7 bases; bases with no gene match: 8. CDR1 is KGHDR and CDR2 is SFDVKD in the germline V gene. The CDR3 length is 15 residues. The CDR3 sequence is CATSPRGQGYQPQHF. The CDR3 nucleotides read TGTGCCACCAGCCCTCGGGGACAGGGATATCAGCCCCAGCATTTT.

This clone was counted between two and nine times. The chain is built from TRBV7-8 and TRBJ1-1; D call uncertain. The CDR3 runs to 14 residues. Deletions cut 6 bases from V and 2 bases from J, with 13 bases between. Germline CDR1 reads SGHVS; CDR2 reads FQNEAQ. CDR3 in amino acids: CASSFRAINTEAFF. The CDR3 DNA reads as TGTGCCAGCAGTTTTAGGGCTATCAACACTGAAGCTTTCTTT. The full variable domain, rest sourced from reference TRBV7-8 and TRBJ1-1, is GAGVSQSPRYKVAKRGQDVALRCDPISGHVSLFWYQQALGQGPEFLTYFQNEAQLDKSGLPSDRFFAERPEGSVSTLKIQRTQQEDSAVYLCASSFRAINTEAFFGQGTRLTVV.

The chain carries TRBV5-4 and TRBJ2-7; possibly TRBD2 for D (6 bases). The CDR3 is 14 residues long. Germline V gene sequence: CDR1 SGHNT, CDR2 YYREEE (reference sequence). Trimming took 4 bases from V and 4 from J, leaving 15 bases between them. The CDR3 region has the DNA TGTGCCAGCAGCCCGGGGACTTCTCTTTACGAGCAGTACTTC. Amino acids: CASSPGTSLYEQYF.

The CDR3 region has the DNA TGTGCCAGCAGCTTAGGCGAGAGTACGTCCCCCACAGATACGCAGTATTTT. Amino acid sequence: CASSLGESTSPTDTQYF. V gene TRBV7-2 combines with J gene TRBJ2-3; D unclear. V was shortened by 1 base and J by 2 bases, with 16 bases between the two germline ends. The CDR3 spans 17 residues. The germline gives CDR1 SGHTA, CDR2 FQGNSA.

This sequence joins TRBV18 and TRBJ2-7; TRBD1 agrees at 9 bases. The CDR3 contains 14 residues. The germline CDR1 and CDR2 sequences are KGHSH and LQKENI. The V segment lost 4 bases and the J segment 3 bases; nucleotides outside the gene matches: 4. The CDR3 loop reads CASSRGQGDYEQYF. In nucleotides, the CDR3 is TGTGCCAGCTCACGGGGACAGGGTGACTACGAGCAGTACTTC.

This clone was detected only a few times. The chain uses TRBV6-6 and TRBJ2-7; D is undetermined. The germline V gene has CDR1 MNHNY and CDR2 SVGAGI (reference sequence). Trimming removed 6 bases from V and 1 base from J, with 16 bases in between. This CDR3 comprises 15 residues. The chain's CDR3 is CASSPTPTGSYEQYF. In DNA, the CDR3 is TGTGCCAGCAGCCCAACCCCGACCGGGTCCTACGAGCAGTACTTC.

This chain joins TRBV5-6 and TRBJ1-6, with 7 bases fitting TRBD1. CDR3 length: 15 amino acids. Germline trimming cut 5 bases from V and 7 bases from J; bases unmatched to any gene: 9. The germline V gene encodes CDR1 SGHDT and CDR2 YYEEEE. CDR3 coding DNA: TGTGCCAGCAGTTTTCCCGGGACAGAAAATTCACCCCTCCACTTT. Protein sequence: CASSFPGTENSPLHF.

The rearrangement uses TRBV19 and TRBJ2-2; D may correspond to TRBD1 or TRBD2 (5 bases each). CDR3 length: 15 residues. V was clipped by 3 bases and J by 6 bases, with 14 bases between them. Germline V CDR1 and CDR2: LNHDA, SQIVND (reference sequence). The CDR3, as DNA: TGTGCCAGTAGTATCCCGGGACGCGAGGCCGGGGAGCTGTTTTTT. Its protein is CASSIPGREAGELFF.